This TCR beta chain was profiled in a study of identifying expanded T cells in peripheral blood. Sequencing was performed with immunoSEQ multiplex PCR; in TCRdb, only in-frame clones are kept and a portion is missing. This table has around 130,000 clones, less than 90% appearing once. Overall study results and limits: About 1.2 clones differed between technical replicates, versus around 16 and 19 over time.

On this clone itself: The antigen remains undetermined.

The CDR3 is 13 amino acids. The V gene lost 5 bases and the J gene lost 0 bases, with 6 bases spanning the gap. The germline V gene encodes CDR1 LGHNA and CDR2 YNFKEQ. The chain carries TRBV4-2 and TRBJ2-3, with a tentative D call TRBD1 (5 bases). The material sequenced was blood. The source is a person aged 18 to 70 in good health. The CDR3 region is CASSGASTDTQYF. The CDR3 DNA follows: TGTGCCAGCAGCGGGGCGAGCACAGATACGCAGTATTTT.